The 30 T cell receptor beta chains below come from one sample, sequenced in a study of blood T cell repertoires in COVID-19. Repertoires were generated with immunoSEQ multiplex PCR, while TCRdb's copy carries only in-frame clones and drops some. The table has about 52,000 clones, approximately 85% seen once. The sample was peripheral blood. These receptors all come from a woman aged 80 or over with COVID-19, enrolled during active disease.

This clone occurred a few times. V is TRBV27 and J is TRBJ1-6, with TRBD1 as a possible D gene (5 bases). V was trimmed by 3 bases and J by 0 bases, leaving 9 bases between them. The CDR3 consists of 16 residues. Germline assignment: CDR1 MNHEY and CDR2 SMNVEV (reference sequence). CDR3 DNA: TGTGCCAGCAGTTTGAGGGGACTCTCCTATAATTCACCCCTCCACTTT. This sequence encodes CASSLRGLSYNSPLHF.

V and J are TRBV3-1 (or the pseudogene TRBV3-2) and TRBJ1-4; D is uncertain. Germline V CDR1 and CDR2: LGHDT, YNNKEL (reference sequence). The CDR3 runs 16 residues. The V and J ends lost 4 bases and 4 bases respectively, with 16 bases between them. The CDR3 loop is CASSPSPGRINEKLFF. DNA of the CDR3: TGTGCCAGCAGCCCTTCCCCGGGAAGGATTAATGAAAAACTGTTTTTT.

The V gene is TRBV5-1, the J gene TRBJ1-4; D not resolved. Between the trimmed V and J ends, which lost 5 bases and 3 bases, there was a span of 11 bases. Germline values: CDR1 SGHRS, CDR2 YFSETQ. This CDR3 contains 14 residues. The DNA of the CDR3 is TGCGCCAGCAGACCGGGAGTAGCTAATGAAAAACTGTTTTTT. This translates into CASRPGVANEKLFF.

The sample holds a few counts of this clone. The chain links TRBV6-5 to TRBJ2-4, with 9 bases lining up with TRBD1. Germline assignment: CDR1 MNHEY and CDR2 SVGAGI. The CDR3 totals 15 residues. V dropped 6 bases and J dropped 2; count of bases not matched to a gene: 5. The CDR3 protein is CASRKQGATKNIQYF. Here the CDR3 DNA reads TGTGCCAGCAGAAAACAGGGGGCGACCAAAAACATTCAGTACTTC.

The CDR3 region has the DNA TGTGCCAGCAGCTTAGTTCTCAATGAGCAGTTCTTC. Its protein product is CASSLVLNEQFF. The V call is TRBV11-2, the J call TRBJ2-1; D remains unclear. The germline V gene encodes CDR1 SGHAT and CDR2 FQNNGV. V lost 1 base and J 6 bases, leaving 4 bases between the germline ends. This CDR3 comprises 12 residues. The full variable domain, with the rest looked up from reference TRBV11-2 and TRBJ2-1, is EAGVAQSPRYKIIEKRQSVAFWCNPISGHATLYWYQQILGQGPKLLIQFQNNGVVDDSQLPKDRFSAERLKGVDSTLKIQPAKLEDSAVYLCASSLVLNEQFFGPGTRLTVL.

V is TRBV18 and J is TRBJ2-3, with 11 bases fitting TRBD2. V trimming: 5 bases; J trimming: 2 bases; junction bases outside the gene matches: 3. CDR1 and CDR2 from the germline V gene are KGHSH and LQKENI. The CDR3 covers 15 residues. CDR3 in amino acids: CASSRLAGNTDTQYF. CDR3 DNA sequence: TGTGCCAGCTCAAGACTAGCGGGGAACACAGATACGCAGTATTTT.

The rearrangement links TRBV4-1 to TRBJ2-3; TRBD2 aligns across 10 bases. V gave up 0 bases and J gave up 5 bases; unmatched junction bases: 8. Germline CDR1 MGHRA, CDR2 YSYEKL. The CDR3 runs 17 residues. CDR3 sequence reads: CASSQENSGRYRDTQYF. The CDR3 DNA reads TGCGCCAGCAGCCAAGAGAATAGCGGGAGGTATAGAGATACGCAGTATTTT.

V is TRBV4-2 and J is TRBJ2-3; weak D call: TRBD2 (5 bases). CDR3 size: 14 residues. The germline gives CDR1 LGHNA, CDR2 YNFKEQ. Trimming stripped 4 bases from V and 0 bases from J, with 8 bases between. CDR3 amino acids: CASSPWTSTDTQYF. CDR3 nucleotides: TGTGCCAGCAGCCCATGGACTAGCACAGATACGCAGTATTTT.

The gene calls are TRBV7-9 and TRBJ2-7, with TRBD2 matching 9 bases. V dropped 4 bases and J dropped 5; count of bases not matched to a gene: 9. The CDR3 spans 15 residues. Germline V gives CDR1 SEHNR, CDR2 FQNEAQ (reference sequence). CDR3 amino acids: CASSSIAGVSHEQYF. The CDR3 bases are TGTGCCAGCAGCTCCATAGCGGGAGTATCCCACGAGCAGTACTTC.

The rearrangement links TRBV28 to TRBJ1-6; TRBD1 is a possible D gene (6 bases). Trimming stripped 6 bases from V and 5 bases from J, with 14 bases between. CDR3 length: 15 amino acids. CDR1 MDHEN and CDR2 SYDVKM come from the germline V gene. The DNA of the CDR3 is TGTGCCAGCAGGATACCCGGGACAAATAATTCACCCCTCCACTTT. This encodes CASRIPGTNNSPLHF.

V and J are TRBV27 and TRBJ1-5; D perhaps matches TRBD1 (6 bases). The germline gives CDR1 MNHEY, CDR2 SMNVEV (reference sequence). Between the trimmed V and J ends, which lost 8 bases and 1 base, there was a span of 12 bases. The length of the CDR3 is 14 residues. In DNA form, the CDR3 reads TGTGCCAGCGGGCCAACAGGGAGCAATCAGCCCCAGCATTTT. It yields the protein CASGPTGSNQPQHF.

The chain is built from TRBV2 and TRBJ2-7; 10 bases fit TRBD2. V was pared by 4 bases and J by 3 bases, with 0 bases of the junction left unmatched. CDR3 length: 13 amino acids. Germline V gene sequence: CDR1 SNHLY, CDR2 FYNNEI. The DNA for the CDR3 is TGTGCCAGCAGTGGGACTAGCGGCTACGAGCAGTACTTC. The encoded protein is CASSGTSGYEQYF.

The rearrangement joins TRBV27 to TRBJ2-2; the D gene is possibly TRBD1 (6 bases). V was trimmed by 2 bases and J by 7 bases, leaving 14 bases between them. This CDR3 contains 15 residues. Germline assignment: CDR1 MNHEY and CDR2 SMNVEV (reference sequence). CDR3 coding DNA: TGTGCCAGCAGTTTAGATCGCAGGGGTGTCGGGGAGCTGTTTTTT. It translates to CASSLDRRGVGELFF.

This clone was detected a few times. J is TRBJ2-2 and V is TRBV3-1 (or the pseudogene TRBV3-2), with 13 positions matching TRBD2. Germline V gene data show CDR1 as LGHDT and CDR2 as YNNKEL (reference sequence). This CDR3 contains 19 residues. With 3 bases clipped from V and 5 bases from J, the junction kept 12 bases outside the gene matches. This CDR3 reads CASSHPLWTSGRKTGELFF. Written as DNA, the CDR3 is TGTGCCAGCAGCCACCCACTTTGGACTAGCGGGAGAAAAACCGGGGAGCTGTTTTTT.

The chain is built from TRBV11-3 and TRBJ2-1, with 8 bases identical to TRBD2. Germline values: CDR1 SGHNT, CDR2 YENEEA. V was pared by 6 bases and J by 0 bases, with 1 base of the junction left unmatched. The CDR3 is made up of 14 amino acids. The CDR3 bases are TGTGCCAGCAGTACTAGCGGCTCCTACAATGAGCAGTTCTTC. This codes for CASSTSGSYNEQFF.

This chain connects TRBV6-5 to TRBJ2-7; weak D call: TRBD2 (5 bases). Between the trimmed V and J ends, which lost 8 bases and 0 bases, there was a span of 14 bases. There are 14 residues in the CDR3. The V gene's germline CDR1 is MNHEY and CDR2 SVGAGI. The CDR3 loop reads CASDTRSLSYEQYF. The CDR3 nucleotides are TGTGCCAGCGATACTAGGTCCCTCTCCTACGAGCAGTACTTC.

J is TRBJ2-7 and V is TRBV7-6, with 11 positions matching TRBD1. The CDR3 consists of 17 residues. Germline V gives CDR1 SGHVS, CDR2 FNYEAQ. The J segment lost 9 bases and the V segment lost 0 bases, leaving 13 bases of the junction unmatched. CDR3 residues: CASSLAPQGTGGERQYF. CDR3 DNA: TGTGCCAGCAGCTTAGCGCCTCAAGGGACAGGGGGTGAGCGGCAGTACTTC.

This clone was detected a few times. The J gene is TRBJ1-1, the V gene TRBV21-1; whether TRBD1, the table's D call, matches the DNA was not checked. TRBV21-1 is shown as a pseudogene. This CDR3 region has 14 residues. The CDR3 loop is CASSKGTVNTEAFF. The CDR3 nucleotides read TGTGCCAGCAGCAAAGGGACAGTGAACACTGAAGCTTTCTTT.

The chain carries TRBV20-1 and TRBJ1-2; D is unclear. Trimming removed 1 base from V and 7 bases from J, with 7 bases in between. This CDR3 contains 11 residues. Per germline, CDR1 DFQATT and CDR2 SNEGSKA (reference sequence). The CDR3 loop reads CSARVISGYTF. CDR3 DNA sequence: TGCAGTGCTAGAGTCATCAGTGGCTACACCTTC.

The genes are TRBV20-1 and TRBJ1-1; no clear D gene. The CDR3 has 14 amino acids. Germline V gives CDR1 DFQATT, CDR2 SNEGSKA (reference sequence). Trimming pared 3 bases from V and 1 base from J, leaving 12 bases between. The CDR3 DNA reads as TGCAGTGCTAGTGGGAGCTATTGGAACACTGAAGCTTTCTTT. This codes for CSASGSYWNTEAFF.

This chain uses TRBV5-1 with TRBJ2-2, with D possibly being TRBD2 (5 bases). The CDR3 is made up of 16 amino acids. The ends were cut back, 0 bases at V and 5 bases at J, with 14 bases in the middle. Per the germline V gene, CDR1 is SGHRS and CDR2 is YFSETQ. The CDR3, as DNA: TGCGCCAGCAGCTTGGTGGGTGGACTCACAACCGGGGAGCTGTTTTTT. This encodes CASSLVGGLTTGELFF.

V gene TRBV18 combines with J gene TRBJ2-7; 7 bases are a match to TRBD1. The J segment lost 0 bases and the V segment lost 4 bases, leaving 3 bases of the junction unmatched. The germline CDR1 and CDR2 sequences are KGHSH and LQKENI. This CDR3 has 14 residues. CDR3 region: CASSLQGNSYEQYF. CDR3 nucleotides: TGTGCCAGCTCACTACAGGGGAACTCCTACGAGCAGTACTTC.

The chain links TRBV14 to TRBJ2-2, with 8 bases matching TRBD2. Germline CDR1 reads SGHDN; CDR2 reads FVKESK. Trimming at V came to 4 bases and at J to 7 bases, leaving 8 bases not matched to a gene. This CDR3 is built from 15 residues. For the CDR3, the DNA is TGTGCCAGCAGCCCACGGACTAGCCTTGTCGGGGAGCTGTTTTTT. As protein: CASSPRTSLVGELFF.

The rearrangement joins TRBV5-6 to TRBJ1-3; 8 bases agree with TRBD1. This CDR3 is 16 amino acids long. Trimming cost V 4 bases and J 0 bases; bases outside gene matches: 6. CDR1 and CDR2 from the germline V gene are SGHDT and YYEEEE. Written as DNA, the CDR3 is TGTGCCAGCAGCGGGGACAGGTTTAGCTCTGGAAACACCATATATTTT. The encoded protein is CASSGDRFSSGNTIYF.

The chain links TRBV29-1 to TRBJ1-2; 7 bases agree with TRBD1. The CDR3 totals 15 residues. From germline, CDR1 is SQVTM and CDR2 ANQGSEA. V was pared by 3 bases and J by 8 bases, with 15 bases of the junction left unmatched. The CDR3 loop is CSVDLSRSGGGGYTF. CDR3 coding DNA: TGCAGCGTTGATCTCTCCCGGTCAGGGGGTGGGGGCTACACCTTC.

This chain joins TRBV4-1 and TRBJ2-7, with 7 bases lining up with TRBD2. Looked up from germline, CDR1 is MGHRA and CDR2 is YSYEKL. This CDR3 is built from 13 residues. The V segment lost 4 bases and the J segment 5 bases; nucleotides outside the gene matches: 5. CDR3 residues: CASSRGSGDEQYF. The CDR3 DNA follows: TGCGCCAGCAGCCGGGGGAGCGGGGACGAGCAGTACTTC.

J is TRBJ2-5 and V is TRBV29-1; D is unresolved. Trimming removed 1 base from V and 5 bases from J, with 11 bases in between. This CDR3 is 13 amino acids long. In germline, CDR1 is SQVTM, CDR2 ANQGSEA. In DNA form, the CDR3 reads TGCAGCGTTGAAGGTCGAGTCGGGGAGACCCAGTACTTC. This translates into CSVEGRVGETQYF. The full variable domain, completed using reference TRBV29-1 and TRBJ2-5, is SAVISQKPSRDICQRGTSLTIQCQVDSQVTMMFWYRQQPGQSLTLIATANQGSEATYESGFVIDKFPISRPNLTFSTLTVSNMSPEDSSIYLCSVEGRVGETQYFGPGTRLLVL.

This chain uses TRBV18 with TRBJ1-2, with 8 bases matching TRBD1. This CDR3 is 15 amino acids long. The germline V gene has CDR1 KGHSH and CDR2 LQKENI. J gave up 7 bases and V 2 bases, and 9 bases lay outside the gene matches. CDR3 residues: CASSPVAGGAIGYTF. DNA of the CDR3: TGTGCCAGCTCACCAGTGGCAGGGGGCGCGATTGGCTACACCTTC.

This clone was counted a few times. The chain joins TRBV6-2 or TRBV6-3 to TRBJ1-1; 8 bases are a match to TRBD1. The junction had 11 bases not matched to a gene; V was cut back by 5 bases and J by 6 bases. Germline V gives CDR1 MNHEY, CDR2 SVGEGT. The CDR3 sequence is 15 residues long. CDR3 sequence reads: CASSPRTGSGAEAFF. CDR3 in DNA: TGTGCCAGCAGTCCGAGGACAGGGAGTGGCGCTGAAGCTTTCTTT.

J is TRBJ2-1 and V is TRBV5-6, with 9 nucleotides matching TRBD2. This CDR3 has 14 amino acids. Germline lookup yields CDR1 SGHDT and CDR2 YYEEEE. Losses at the gene ends were 2 bases for V and 13 bases for J; bases not matched to a gene: 10. CDR3 nucleotide sequence: TGTGCCAGCAGCTTCACGGCGGGAGGGCCCCCTCAGTTCTTC. Translating it yields CASSFTAGGPPQFF.